These 27 T cell receptor beta chains were sequenced from one sample in a study of T-cell reconstitution after alpha-beta-depleted transplantation in children. For TCRbeta, the library was prepared with unique molecular identifiers. Via MiXCR, TCRdb re-called the PCR reads, giving one row per CDR3 protein. The sample lists about 250,000 distinct CDR3 sequences, approximately 24% occurring once. The sample here was PBMCs, mostly from graft donor cells, taken 360 days after TCRalphabeta/CD19-depleted stem cell transplant. Source of these receptors: a female patient aged 2-10 years who had a stem cell transplant for congenital amegakaryocytic thrombocytopenia, so the T cells may come from the graft donor.

The rearrangement joins TRBV3-1 to TRBJ2-3, with D possibly being TRBD1 (6 bases). Germline V gene sequence: CDR1 LGHDT, CDR2 YNNKEL (reference sequence). The CDR3 runs to 19 residues. Trimming removed 2 bases at V and 0 bases at J, with 21 bases between. This CDR3 reads CASSQFSGGAASSTDTQYF. The CDR3 DNA reads TGTGCCAGCAGCCAATTTAGTGGGGGCGCCGCCTCTAGCACAGATACGCAGTATTTT.

This clonotype showed up just a few times. This chain uses TRBV30 with TRBJ2-2, with 10 bases aligning to TRBD1. The CDR3 spans 13 residues. CDR1 is GTSNPN and CDR2 is SVGIG in the germline V gene (reference sequence). The chain's CDR3 is CAGGQGTTGELFF. CDR3 coding DNA: TGTGCGGGGGGACAGGGGACCACCGGGGAGCTGTTTTTT.

CDR3 residues: CASSQALKTGRLYEQYF. The CDR3 DNA sequence: TGTGCCAGCAGCCAAGCCTTGAAGACAGGACGACTCTACGAGCAGTACTTC. V and J are TRBV14 and TRBJ2-7; the D gene is possibly TRBD1 (6 bases). The CDR3 loop spans 17 amino acids. Germline lookup yields CDR1 SGHDN and CDR2 FVKESK. V was trimmed by 1 base and J by 3 bases, leaving 19 bases between them.

This clonotype occurred a few times. The chain links TRBV10-3 to TRBJ1-1; D is perhaps TRBD1 (6 bases). The V end was cut by 0 bases, the J end by 0 bases, with 17 bases between. CDR3 size: 18 residues. Germline CDR1 and CDR2: ENHRY and SYGVKD. The CDR3 region is CAISESTLRGPMNTEAFF. Here the CDR3 DNA reads TGTGCCATCAGTGAGTCGACCCTCAGGGGACCGATGAACACTGAAGCTTTCTTT.

As DNA, the CDR3 is TGTGCCAGCAGCTTAAGCGGGAGCACGTCCTACGAGCAGTACTTC. Residues: CASSLSGSTSYEQYF. The genes are TRBV7-2 and TRBJ2-7; 8 bases agree with TRBD2. CDR3 size: 15 residues. Trimming took 2 bases from V and 1 from J; bases not matched to a gene: 4. Germline CDR1 reads SGHTA; CDR2 reads FQGNSA.

This clonotype was found a few times. V is TRBV4-3 and J is TRBJ2-3; 8 bases are shared with TRBD2. CDR3 size: 17 residues. V lost 0 bases, J lost 0 bases, and 5 bases stayed unmatched. Germline V gene data show CDR1 as LGHNA and CDR2 as YSLEER. CDR3 sequence: CASSQDVASGSTDTQYF. DNA for the CDR3: TGCGCCAGCAGCCAAGATGTGGCTAGCGGGAGCACAGATACGCAGTATTTT.

This clonotype turned up a few times. The chain is built from TRBV5-1 and TRBJ2-7; D possibly corresponds to TRBD2 (6 bases). In germline, CDR1 is SGHRS, CDR2 YFSETQ. Trimming shortened V by 4 bases and J by 2 bases, and 19 bases separated the two germline ends. This CDR3 spans 16 amino acids. CDR3 sequence reads: CASSPGFRGEAYEQYF. The DNA of the CDR3 is TGCGCCAGCAGCCCGGGATTTCGCGGGGAAGCCTACGAGCAGTACTTC.

The CDR3 region has the DNA TGCAGTGTCGTGACACGAGGATTGGAAAAACTGTTTTTT. Amino acids: CSVVTRGLEKLFF. This chain links TRBV20-1 with TRBJ1-4; D is uncertain. Trimming removed 7 bases at V and 8 bases at J, with 17 bases between. CDR3 length: 13 amino acids. From germline, CDR1 is DFQATT and CDR2 SNEGSKA (reference sequence).

This clonotype was recorded a few times. The V gene is TRBV10-2, the J gene TRBJ1-4; D is ambiguous. Germline V gene sequence: CDR1 WSHSY, CDR2 SAAADI. The CDR3 length is 13 residues. V lost 0 bases, J lost 7 bases, and 6 bases lay in between. In DNA form, the CDR3 reads TGCGCCAGCAGTGAGTCGACGGGTGAAAAACTGTTTTTT. The encoded protein is CASSESTGEKLFF.

This clonotype showed up many times. The V and J genes are TRBV6-2 or TRBV6-3 and TRBJ2-3; 7 nucleotides line up with TRBD1. Per germline, CDR1 MNHEY and CDR2 SVGEGT. The CDR3 covers 14 residues. V dropped 5 bases and J dropped 2; count of bases not matched to a gene: 4. CDR3 protein: CASSTGTATDTQYF. CDR3 DNA: TGTGCCAGCAGTACCGGGACAGCCACAGATACGCAGTATTTT.

This chain links TRBV24-1 with TRBJ2-1; the match to TRBD2 covers 12 bases. V was pared by 1 base and J by 0 bases, with 6 bases of the junction left unmatched. The length of the CDR3 is 19 residues. Per germline, CDR1 KGHDR and CDR2 SFDVKD. The chain's CDR3 is CATSDFASGRGSSYNEQFF. The CDR3 nucleotides are TGTGCCACCAGTGATTTCGCTAGCGGGAGGGGGAGCTCCTACAATGAGCAGTTCTTC.

This clonotype appeared a few times. CDR3 amino acids: CSARDLPGVQSTEAFF. The DNA of the CDR3 is TGCAGTGCTAGAGATCTCCCAGGGGTCCAGAGCACTGAAGCTTTCTTT. This chain uses TRBV20-1 with TRBJ1-1; D is possibly TRBD1 (6 bases). The germline V gene has CDR1 DFQATT and CDR2 SNEGSKA (reference sequence). V was trimmed by 0 bases and J by 4 bases, leaving 18 bases between them. The CDR3 runs 16 residues.

The J gene is TRBJ2-1, the V gene TRBV19, with 12 nucleotides matching TRBD1. Germline lookup yields CDR1 LNHDA and CDR2 SQIVND (reference sequence). Trimming removed 9 bases from V and 0 bases from J; junction bases left unmatched: 15. The CDR3 spans 19 residues. As DNA, the CDR3 is TGTGCCAGACTACTGTCCGGGACAGGGGGCCTAAGCTCCTACAATGAGCAGTTCTTC. Its translation: CARLLSGTGGLSSYNEQFF.

This clonotype was observed at least ten times. The chain employs TRBV12-3 or TRBV12-4 and TRBJ2-1, with 7 positions matching TRBD2. V was pared by 7 bases and J by 4 bases, with 7 bases of the junction left unmatched. CDR3 length: 14 amino acids. In DNA, the CDR3 is TGTGCCAGCAACAAAAGGGGAGGGTACAATGAGCAGTTCTTC. This translates into CASNKRGGYNEQFF.

This clonotype was observed a handful of times. CDR3 amino acids: CSVRWGGTRDTQYF. CDR3 nucleotides: TGCAGCGTTCGGTGGGGTGGGACGAGAGATACGCAGTATTTT. The chain carries TRBV29-1 and TRBJ2-3; D could derive from TRBD1 or TRBD2 (5 bases each). The CDR3 consists of 14 residues. CDR1 SQVTM and CDR2 ANQGSEA come from the germline V gene. The germline V and J ends were trimmed by 5 bases and 5 bases, with 17 bases remaining between them.

The chain has TRBV7-2 and TRBJ2-7, with a possible D match to TRBD1 (5 bases). Germline CDR1 reads SGHTA; CDR2 reads FQGNSA. The CDR3 has 14 amino acids. V lost 5 bases to trimming and J lost 5 bases, with 16 bases between them. This chain's CDR3 is CASSGRQGAHEQYF. The CDR3 region has the DNA TGTGCCAGCAGCGGACGACAAGGGGCCCACGAGCAGTACTTC.

This clonotype has more than one count but fewer than ten. The V gene is TRBV12-3 or TRBV12-4, the J gene TRBJ2-3; D perhaps matches TRBD2 (5 bases). With 5 bases removed from V and 0 bases from J, the gap between germline ends came to 9 bases. This CDR3 region has 14 residues. For the CDR3, the DNA is TGTGCCAGCAGTGACTACACTAGCACAGATACGCAGTATTTT. This sequence encodes CASSDYTSTDTQYF.

The genes are TRBV7-2 and TRBJ2-1; D is undetermined. CDR1 and CDR2 from the germline V gene are SGHTA and FQGNSA. The CDR3 covers 9 residues. For the CDR3, the DNA is TGTGCAGCAAACAATGAGCAGTTCTTC. Amino acids: CAANNEQFF.

The CDR3 DNA follows: TGCAGTGCTAATTCAGGGGGTACGAACACTGAAGCTTTCTTT. This encodes CSANSGGTNTEAFF. J is TRBJ1-1 and V is TRBV20-1; 7 nucleotides line up with TRBD1. The CDR3 sequence is 14 residues long. V lost 4 bases and J lost 1; bases outside the gene matches: 6. CDR1 and CDR2 from the germline V gene are DFQATT and SNEGSKA (reference sequence).

This sequence joins TRBV11-1 and TRBJ2-1, with 8 positions matching TRBD2. The CDR3 runs to 17 residues. Germline CDR1 reads SGHAT; CDR2 reads FQDESV (reference sequence). The junction had 8 bases not matched to a gene; V was cut back by 4 bases and J by 0 bases. CDR3 amino acids: CASSSDYGTSSYNEQFF. Written as DNA, the CDR3 is TGTGCCAGCAGCTCAGATTACGGGACTAGCTCCTACAATGAGCAGTTCTTC.

The chain employs TRBV2 and TRBJ2-7; no definite D call. V lost 3 bases and J 5 bases, leaving 11 bases between the germline ends. Germline V CDR1 and CDR2: SNHLY, FYNNEI. This CDR3 region has 13 residues. The CDR3 sequence: CASSEGRWHEQYF. The CDR3 nucleotides are TGTGCCAGCAGTGAGGGCAGATGGCACGAGCAGTACTTC.

This clonotype was picked up a small number of times. The rearrangement links TRBV11-2 to TRBJ1-1, with 9 nucleotides matching TRBD1. Germline CDR1 is SGHAT and CDR2 is FQNNGV. There are 15 residues in the CDR3. The V and J ends lost 5 bases and 6 bases, in that order; junction bases with no gene match: 10. CDR3: CASSPTWDRAPEAFF. The CDR3 DNA reads TGTGCCAGCAGCCCTACATGGGACAGGGCGCCTGAAGCTTTCTTT.

V and J are TRBV5-6 and TRBJ2-5, with D tentatively TRBD1 (5 bases). CDR1 SGHDT and CDR2 YYEEEE come from the germline V gene. This CDR3 is built from 16 residues. V was cut by 1 base and J by 5 bases, with 18 bases left in between. The CDR3 DNA is TGTGCCAGCAGCTTGTCCCTATGGGAACAGGTGGAGACCCAGTACTTC. Protein sequence: CASSLSLWEQVETQYF.

This chain joins TRBV12-3 or TRBV12-4 and TRBJ1-2; D is possibly TRBD1 (5 bases). This CDR3 region has 15 residues. V was clipped by 7 bases and J by 5 bases, with 20 bases between them. CDR3: CASTLTDSTEYGYTF. Here the CDR3 DNA reads TGTGCCAGCACCTTAACCGACAGCACAGAGTATGGCTACACCTTC.

This chain joins TRBV5-1 and TRBJ2-2; D gene uncertain. Germline CDR1 reads SGHRS; CDR2 reads YFSETQ. Deletions cut 0 bases from V and 1 base from J, with 7 bases between. The CDR3 is 15 amino acids. CDR3 protein: CASSLVLGNTGELFF. The CDR3 nucleotides are TGCGCCAGCAGCTTGGTTTTGGGGAACACCGGGGAGCTGTTTTTT.

This chain joins TRBV4-1 and TRBJ2-3, with a possible D match to TRBD2 (6 bases). CDR1 MGHRA and CDR2 YSYEKL come from the germline V gene. Trimming shortened V by 5 bases and J by 0 bases, and 12 bases separated the two germline ends. CDR3 length: 15 amino acids. The CDR3 DNA is TGCGCCAGCAGCGAGGGGACTGCGAGCACAGATACGCAGTATTTT. This sequence encodes CASSEGTASTDTQYF.

This clonotype was counted between two and nine times. The rearrangement uses TRBV3-1 and TRBJ1-3; D is perhaps TRBD1 (6 bases). Germline V gives CDR1 LGHDT, CDR2 YNNKEL (reference sequence). This CDR3 has 18 amino acids. The ends were cut back, 4 bases at V and 0 bases at J, with 19 bases in the middle. The CDR3 sequence is CASSPPFRDTYSGNTIYF. CDR3 nucleotides: TGTGCCAGCAGCCCTCCCTTCCGGGACACCTACTCTGGAAACACCATATATTTT.